A single sample gave rise to the 11 T cell receptor beta chains below, sequenced in a study of molecular identifiers for immune sequencing clone quantification. From the PCR reads, TCRdb called clonotypes with MiXCR, one entry per CDR3 protein. Among about 510,000 distinct CDR3 sequences, around 23% were seen once, and the ten largest hold under 0.85%. Sequencing used naive CD8+ T cells from blood, with Jurkat cell RNA spiked in. As to subset: FACS-sorted CD8+CD4-CCR7+CD45RA+ naive T cells. The receptor set was obtained from a human donor in good health. Some libraries in this study had Jurkat cell RNA spiked in.

Details on this clonotype: A much larger clone lies one base from this, so it may be a read error. The chain carries TRBV7-6 and TRBJ1-1; a weak D match, TRBD1 (5 bases). Germline CDR1 SGHVS, CDR2 FNYEAQ. The CDR3 sequence is 13 residues long. The CDR3 sequence: CTSSLAGLTEAFF. CDR3 coding DNA: TGTACCAGCAGCTTAGCGGGGCTGACTGAAGCTTTCTTT.

Details on this clonotype: A clone one base away is much larger, so this may be a read error. V is TRBV29-1 and J is TRBJ2-2, with D unresolved. Germline CDR1 and CDR2: SQVTM and ANQGSEA. The CDR3 loop spans 15 amino acids. CDR3: CSVPSPDLNTGQLFF. The CDR3 coding sequence is TGCAGCGTCCCATCACCCGACTTGAACACCGGGCAGCTGTTTTTT.

This clonotype has ten or more counts. The chain links TRBV6-9 to TRBJ1-2; D unclear. The CDR3 has 14 residues. Germline loops: CDR1 MNHGY, CDR2 SVAAGI. V lost 7 bases, J lost 2 bases, and 14 bases lay in between. CDR3 in amino acids: CASNRPEPNYGYTF. CDR3 DNA: TGTGCCAGCAACCGGCCCGAACCGAACTATGGCTACACCTTC.

This sequence joins TRBV7-9 and TRBJ2-7; possibly TRBD2 for D (6 bases). Trimming cost V 1 base and J 2 bases, with 12 bases left between them. CDR1 SEHNR and CDR2 FQNEAQ come from the germline V gene (reference sequence). The CDR3 spans 15 residues. CDR3 in DNA: TGTGCCAGCAGCTTAGGCGGGAAGGACCCCTACGAGCAGTACTTC. Its protein product is CASSLGGKDPYEQYF.

The chain combines TRBV20-1 with TRBJ2-1; 14 bases fit TRBD2. CDR3 size: 20 residues. J was trimmed by 0 bases and V by 3 bases; bases with no gene match: 13. Germline V gene sequence: CDR1 DFQATT, CDR2 SNEGSKA (reference sequence). CDR3 nucleotides: TGCAGTGCTAGGCTAGACGGGACTAGCGGGAGAGCGGCCTCCTACAATGAGCAGTTCTTC. Its translation is CSARLDGTSGRAASYNEQFF.

This clonotype was counted only a few times. The V gene is TRBV5-5, the J gene TRBJ2-2, with D uncertain. V lost 2 bases, J lost 1 base, and 6 bases lay in between. There are 14 residues in the CDR3. Germline lookup yields CDR1 SGHKS and CDR2 YYEKEE (reference sequence). The CDR3 sequence: CASSFSLNTGELFF. In nucleotides, the CDR3 is TGTGCCAGCAGCTTCAGTCTGAACACCGGGGAGCTGTTTTTT.

Turning to this clonotype: Mismatch with germline at one junction end may stem from a read error. The chain joins TRBV27 to TRBJ2-7; tentatively, D is TRBD1 (5 bases). The CDR3 loop spans 13 amino acids. Per germline, CDR1 MNHEY and CDR2 SMNVEV (reference sequence). The CDR3 coding sequence is TGTGCCAGCAGTGCCCGACAGCACTACGAGCGGTACTTC. Translated, it gives CASSARQHYERYF.

The J gene is TRBJ2-7, the V gene TRBV20-1, with 9 bases aligning to TRBD2. Looked up from germline, CDR1 is DFQATT and CDR2 is SNEGSKA (reference sequence). The V and J ends lost 2 bases and 3 bases, in that order; junction bases with no gene match: 17. CDR3 length equals 18 residues. The CDR3 is CSARWGGRAGLSFYEQYF. CDR3 nucleotide sequence: TGCAGTGCTAGATGGGGCGGGAGGGCCGGACTTAGCTTCTACGAGCAGTACTTC.

The chain joins TRBV19 to TRBJ2-1, with D maybe TRBD2 (6 bases). The CDR3 loop spans 15 amino acids. CDR1 and CDR2 (germline): LNHDA, SQIVND (reference sequence). The V gene lost 1 base and the J gene lost 5 bases, with 12 bases spanning the gap. The DNA of the CDR3 is TGTGCCAGTAGTATAGTCTGGCGGGGAAACAATGAGCAGTTCTTC. The encoded protein is CASSIVWRGNNEQFF.

In its sample, this clonotype was seen a few times. This chain links TRBV2 with TRBJ1-6; D not resolved. The CDR3 spans 10 residues. Trimming shortened V by 5 bases and J by 9 bases, and 2 bases separated the two germline ends. Per the germline V gene, CDR1 is SNHLY and CDR2 is FYNNEI. The CDR3 nucleotides read TGTGCCAGCAGTAGTTCACCCCTCCACTTT. Amino acids: CASSSSPLHF. The full variable domain, completed using reference TRBV2 and TRBJ1-6, is EPEVTQTPSHQVTQMGQEVILRCVPISNHLYFYWYRQILGQKVEFLVSFYNNEISEKSEIFDDQFSVERPDGSNFTLKIRSTKLEDSAMYFCASSSSPLHFGNGTRLTVT.

The V and J genes are TRBV2 and TRBJ2-7; tentative D call: TRBD2 (5 bases). Per the germline V gene, CDR1 is SNHLY and CDR2 is FYNNEI. The CDR3 runs to 12 residues. V was trimmed by 3 bases and J by 9 bases, leaving 12 bases between them. The CDR3 spells CASSEVSGRQYF. CDR3 DNA: TGTGCCAGCAGTGAGGTTTCGGGGAGGCAGTACTTC. Using reference TRBV2 and TRBJ2-7 for the parts outside the CDR3, the full variable domain is EPEVTQTPSHQVTQMGQEVILRCVPISNHLYFYWYRQILGQKVEFLVSFYNNEISEKSEIFDDQFSVERPDGSNFTLKIRSTKLEDSAMYFCASSEVSGRQYFGPGTRLTVT.